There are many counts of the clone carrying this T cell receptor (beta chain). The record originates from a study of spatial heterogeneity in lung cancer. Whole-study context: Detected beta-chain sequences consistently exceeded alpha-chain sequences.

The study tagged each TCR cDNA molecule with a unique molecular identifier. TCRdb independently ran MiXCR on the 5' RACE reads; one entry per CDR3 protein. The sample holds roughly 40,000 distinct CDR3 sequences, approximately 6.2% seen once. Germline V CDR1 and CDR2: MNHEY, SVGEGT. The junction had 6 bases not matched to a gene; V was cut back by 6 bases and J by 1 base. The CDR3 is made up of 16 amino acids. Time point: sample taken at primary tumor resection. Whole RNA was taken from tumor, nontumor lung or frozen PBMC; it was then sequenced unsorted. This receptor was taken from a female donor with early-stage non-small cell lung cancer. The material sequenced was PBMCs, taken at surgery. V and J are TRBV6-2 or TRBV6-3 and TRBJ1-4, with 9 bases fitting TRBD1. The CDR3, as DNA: TGTGCCAGCAGAACGGGACAGGGAGGAACTAATGAAAAACTGTTTTTT. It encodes CASRTGQGGTNEKLFF.